These 27 T cell receptor beta chains were sequenced from one sample in a study of blood T cell repertoires in COVID-19. Sequencing was performed with immunoSEQ multiplex PCR; in TCRdb, only in-frame clones are kept and a portion is missing. The sample lists 180,000 or so clones; 70% to 90% were seen once. The material sequenced was peripheral blood. The receptors shown here come from a human donor with active or convalescent COVID-19. The donor label of this sample is uncertain.

The chain uses TRBV7-9 and TRBJ1-5; 8 bases align to TRBD1. CDR3 size: 16 residues. Germline CDR1 is SEHNR and CDR2 is FQNEAQ (reference sequence). After removal of 1 base from V and 0 bases from J, the junction contained 2 bases not matched to a gene. The CDR3 DNA reads TGTGCCAGCAGCTTAGGACAGGGGTATAGCAATCAGCCCCAGCATTTT. Residues: CASSLGQGYSNQPQHF.

The V and J genes are TRBV7-2 and TRBJ1-1; 10 positions match TRBD1. Germline CDR1 and CDR2: SGHTA and FQGNSA. Unmatched junction bases numbered 1, after V lost 2 bases and J lost 1 base. The CDR3 loop spans 15 amino acids. The CDR3 DNA sequence: TGTGCCAGCAGCTTACGGACAGGGGGGAACACTGAAGCTTTCTTT. Amino acids: CASSLRTGGNTEAFF.

The CDR3 reads CASSRGLAGDEEQFF. For the CDR3, the DNA is TGTGCCAGCAGCCGCGGACTAGCGGGAGATGAGGAGCAGTTCTTC. This chain connects TRBV5-4 to TRBJ2-1, with 13 bases lining up with TRBD2. V lost 4 bases, J lost 10 bases, and 8 bases stayed unmatched. Germline V gene lookup returns CDR1 SGHNT and CDR2 YYREEE (reference sequence). The CDR3 is made up of 15 amino acids.

V and J are TRBV11-1 and TRBJ2-5; weak D call: TRBD2 (5 bases). CDR1 is SGHAT and CDR2 is FQDESV in the germline V gene (reference sequence). The V gene lost 8 bases and the J gene lost 3 bases, with 16 bases spanning the gap. The CDR3 is 14 residues long. The CDR3 spells CASGEGTREETQYF. The DNA for the CDR3 is TGTGCCAGCGGAGAGGGAACGAGGGAAGAGACCCAGTACTTC.

This clone was picked up a small number of times. The chain combines TRBV28 with TRBJ2-7; the D gene is possibly TRBD1 (5 bases). Trimming cost V 8 bases and J 4 bases, with 15 bases left between them. Germline V CDR1 and CDR2: MDHEN, SYDVKM. This CDR3 is built from 13 residues. The CDR3 sequence: CASLPRRGYEQYF. CDR3 nucleotide sequence: TGTGCCAGCCTCCCTCGAAGGGGATACGAGCAGTACTTC.

The chain joins TRBV10-3 to TRBJ2-7; 12 bases line up with TRBD2. In germline, CDR1 is ENHRY, CDR2 SYGVKD. This CDR3 has 13 amino acids. V gave up 6 bases and J gave up 9 bases; unmatched junction bases: 6. The CDR3 sequence: CAISLAGGPVQYF. DNA for the CDR3: TGTGCCATCAGCCTAGCGGGAGGGCCGGTGCAGTACTTC.

The chain employs TRBV7-6 and TRBJ2-2, with TRBD2 matching 7 bases. This CDR3 spans 15 amino acids. Germline loops: CDR1 SGHVS, CDR2 FNYEAQ. V lost 5 bases and J lost 4; bases outside the gene matches: 7. CDR3 sequence: CASSPVWGGTGELFF. CDR3 sequence (DNA): TGTGCCAGCAGCCCGGTGTGGGGGGGCACCGGGGAGCTGTTTTTT.

The rearrangement uses TRBV28 and TRBJ2-7; 13 bases fit TRBD2. Germline V gene sequence: CDR1 MDHEN, CDR2 SYDVKM. The ends lost 7 bases at V and 3 bases at J; junction bases unmatched: 6. The CDR3 has 15 residues. CDR3 in DNA: TGTGCCAGCACCTGGGGACTAGCGGGGATCTACGAGCAGTACTTC. Protein: CASTWGLAGIYEQYF. Full variable domain (missing parts from reference TRBV28 and TRBJ2-7): DVKVTQSSRYLVKRTGEKVFLECVQDMDHENMFWYRQDPGLGLRLIYFSYDVKMKEKGDIPEGYSVSREKKERFSLILESASTNQTSMYLCASTWGLAGIYEQYFGPGTRLTVT.

The chain uses TRBV6-4 and TRBJ2-3, with D perhaps TRBD2 (7 bases). Germline loops: CDR1 MRHNA, CDR2 SNTAGT. V gave up 5 bases and J gave up 1 base, with 13 bases separating them. This CDR3 has 15 amino acids. The CDR3 protein is CASSLLGGGTDTQYF. The CDR3, as DNA: TGTGCCAGCAGTCTTCTAGGGGGGGGCACAGATACGCAGTATTTT.

The CDR3, as DNA: TGTGCCAGCAGTTACTCCGCGGGGTTCTACGAGCAGTACTTC. It translates to CASSYSAGFYEQYF. V and J are TRBV6-5 and TRBJ2-7, with a possible D match to TRBD2 (6 bases). Trimming shortened V by 0 bases and J by 3 bases, and 9 bases separated the two germline ends. Germline V gene data show CDR1 as MNHEY and CDR2 as SVGAGI. CDR3 length: 14 residues.

CDR3 sequence (DNA): TGTGCCAGCAGCCAAGCGGGGGGCTCCTACAATGAGCAGTTCTTC. Its translation: CASSQAGGSYNEQFF. This chain uses TRBV4-2 with TRBJ2-1, with 7 bases lining up with TRBD2. From germline, CDR1 is LGHNA and CDR2 YNFKEQ. Trimming cost V 1 base and J 0 bases; bases outside gene matches: 0. The CDR3 runs 15 residues.

Only a few counts were recorded for this clone. The chain uses TRBV5-1 and TRBJ2-3, with TRBD2 identical over 13 bases. CDR1 is SGHRS and CDR2 is YFSETQ in the germline V gene. V trimming: 4 bases; J trimming: 1 base; junction bases outside the gene matches: 3. CDR3 length equals 16 residues. CDR3 nucleotide sequence: TGCGCCAGCAGCATGGGGACTAGCGGGGGCACAGATACGCAGTATTTT. Amino acid sequence: CASSMGTSGGTDTQYF.

This chain joins TRBV5-1 and TRBJ2-6, with D perhaps TRBD2 (5 bases). The ends were cut back, 1 base at V and 2 bases at J, with 7 bases in the middle. Germline V CDR1 and CDR2: SGHRS, YFSETQ. The CDR3 has 15 residues. CDR3 DNA: TGCGCCAGCAGCTTGTGGAGGACTGGGGCCAACGTCCTGACTTTC. It specifies CASSLWRTGANVLTF.

This clone has more than one count but fewer than ten. This chain joins TRBV7-9 and TRBJ1-1; D possibly corresponds to TRBD1 (6 bases). V shed 2 bases and J shed 4 bases, with 11 bases lying between them. The CDR3 is made up of 14 amino acids. Germline V lookup: CDR1 SEHNR, CDR2 FQNEAQ (reference sequence). CDR3 residues: CASSLPGEPTEAFF. The CDR3 nucleotides are TGTGCCAGCAGCTTACCAGGGGAGCCCACTGAAGCTTTCTTT.

The J gene is TRBJ2-5, the V gene TRBV4-3; the match to TRBD2 covers 8 bases. Germline V gene sequence: CDR1 LGHNA, CDR2 YSLEER. The V segment lost 0 bases and the J segment 0 bases; nucleotides outside the gene matches: 12. The CDR3 has 19 amino acids. CDR3 sequence (DNA): TGCGCCAGCAGCCAAGATCAAGGCGGGGGGACTCTGTACCAAGAGACCCAGTACTTC. Translation: CASSQDQGGGTLYQETQYF.

The chain couples TRBV5-6 to TRBJ2-2; 7 bases align to TRBD2. CDR1 and CDR2 (germline): SGHDT, YYEEEE. The CDR3 spans 13 residues. With V trimmed by 2 bases and J by 5 bases, 0 bases remained unmatched. CDR3 protein: CASSLAGTGELFF. The CDR3 nucleotides are TGTGCCAGCAGCTTAGCGGGAACCGGGGAGCTGTTTTTT.

The chain carries TRBV5-1 and TRBJ2-7; 7 positions match TRBD1. The CDR3 totals 16 residues. From germline, CDR1 is SGHRS and CDR2 YFSETQ. V trimming: 3 bases; J trimming: 5 bases; junction bases outside the gene matches: 14. The CDR3 loop is CASSSGGRRNIDEQYF. The CDR3 DNA sequence: TGCGCCAGCAGCTCAGGGGGTCGTCGGAATATAGACGAGCAGTACTTC.

This clone was recorded a few times. V is TRBV7-6 and J is TRBJ1-3, with D tentatively TRBD1 (5 bases). V gave up 5 bases and J gave up 2 bases, with 16 bases separating them. The length of the CDR3 is 16 residues. Germline loops: CDR1 SGHVS, CDR2 FNYEAQ. CDR3 DNA sequence: TGTGCCAGCAGCCTCACCCCCAGGGATCCTGGAAACACCATATATTTT. It codes for CASSLTPRDPGNTIYF.

The chain uses TRBV10-3 and TRBJ2-1, with 9 bases lining up with TRBD2. CDR3 size: 18 residues. V lost 7 bases to trimming and J lost 2 bases; unmatched junction nucleotides: 15. Germline-derived CDR1 and CDR2 are ENHRY and SYGVKD. CDR3 protein: CAINEPTLGGGAYNEQFF. The CDR3 coding sequence is TGTGCCATCAACGAACCCACCCTTGGCGGGGGGGCCTACAATGAGCAGTTCTTC.

V usage is TRBV4-1 and J usage is TRBJ2-1; a weak D match, TRBD2 (6 bases). The CDR3 runs to 13 residues. Per the germline V gene, CDR1 is MGHRA and CDR2 is YSYEKL. V gave up 8 bases and J gave up 5 bases, with 13 bases separating them. CDR3 sequence (DNA): TGCGCCAGCCGGGAGTTTGGAGACAATGAGCAGTTCTTC. This gives the protein CASREFGDNEQFF.

A few counts support this clone. V gene TRBV27 combines with J gene TRBJ1-2; 9 nucleotides align to TRBD1. CDR1 and CDR2 from the germline V gene are MNHEY and SMNVEV (reference sequence). After removal of 1 base from V and 4 bases from J, the junction contained 10 bases not matched to a gene. The CDR3 contains 17 residues. The CDR3 loop is CASSLYARQGGTYGYTF. DNA of the CDR3: TGTGCCAGCAGTTTATATGCTAGACAGGGGGGGACCTATGGCTACACCTTC.

About this clone: An end of the junction differs from the germline gene, which may be a read error. The chain uses TRBV7-9 and TRBJ1-2, with D maybe TRBD1 (5 bases). The germline gives CDR1 SEHNR, CDR2 FQNEAQ (reference sequence). The CDR3 runs 11 residues. The CDR3 spells CASSLENRFAF. CDR3 sequence (DNA): TGTGCCAGCAGCTTAGAGAACAGGTTCGCCTTC.

V gene TRBV28 combines with J gene TRBJ2-2, with D possibly being TRBD2 (5 bases). This CDR3 contains 14 residues. The V gene lost 8 bases and the J gene lost 6 bases, with 16 bases spanning the gap. In germline, CDR1 is MDHEN, CDR2 SYDVKM. CDR3 sequence: CASRTNRDAGELFF. CDR3 in DNA: TGTGCCAGCCGAACGAATCGGGATGCCGGGGAGCTGTTTTTT.

The rearrangement uses TRBV2 and TRBJ2-6; TRBD1 is a possible D gene (5 bases). Trimming removed 4 bases from V and 4 bases from J, with 8 bases in between. This CDR3 spans 14 amino acids. The germline CDR1 and CDR2 sequences are SNHLY and FYNNEI. CDR3 residues: CASSAGLGANVLTF. The CDR3, as DNA: TGTGCCAGCAGTGCAGGGTTAGGGGCCAACGTCCTGACTTTC.

V usage is TRBV12-3 or TRBV12-4 and J usage is TRBJ2-1; no clear D gene. CDR3 length: 12 residues. The ends were cut back, 6 bases at V and 9 bases at J, with 12 bases in the middle. Written as DNA, the CDR3 is TGTGCCAGCAGCCCTCTAGACGGTGAGCAGTTCTTC. Translation gives CASSPLDGEQFF.

The chain is built from TRBV5-1 and TRBJ2-3, with D perhaps matching TRBD2 (5 bases). This CDR3 is built from 17 residues. Germline V gene data show CDR1 as SGHRS and CDR2 as YFSETQ. The germline V and J ends were trimmed by 4 bases and 1 base, with 19 bases remaining between them. The CDR3: CASSPRRGSAGTDTQYF. In DNA form, the CDR3 reads TGCGCCAGCAGCCCCCGCCGTGGTAGCGCGGGCACAGATACGCAGTATTTT.

The rearrangement uses TRBV10-1 and TRBJ2-7; D gene ambiguous. V lost 0 bases to trimming and J lost 2 bases, with 5 bases between them. Per the germline V gene, CDR1 is WNHNN and CDR2 is SYGVQD (reference sequence). The length of the CDR3 is 13 residues. CDR3 in DNA: TGCGCCAGCAGTGAGTCTAGTGCCTACGAGCAGTACTTC. Its translation is CASSESSAYEQYF.